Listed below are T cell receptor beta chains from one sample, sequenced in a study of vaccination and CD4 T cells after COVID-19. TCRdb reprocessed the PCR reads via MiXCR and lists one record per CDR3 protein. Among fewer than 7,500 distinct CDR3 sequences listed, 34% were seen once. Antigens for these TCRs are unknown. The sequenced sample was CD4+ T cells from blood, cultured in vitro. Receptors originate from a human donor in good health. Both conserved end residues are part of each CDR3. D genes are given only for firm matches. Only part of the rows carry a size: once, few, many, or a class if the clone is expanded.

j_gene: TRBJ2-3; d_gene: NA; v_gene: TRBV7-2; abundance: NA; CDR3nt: TGTGCCAGCAGCTCAACAGGACAGTTAGATACGCAGTATTTT; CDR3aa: CASSSTGQLDTQYF
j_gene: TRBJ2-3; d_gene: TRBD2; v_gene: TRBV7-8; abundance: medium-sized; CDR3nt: TGTGCCAGCAGCCGCAATCCACCTAGCGGGGTCACAGATACGCAGTATTTT; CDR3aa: CASSRNPPSGVTDTQYF
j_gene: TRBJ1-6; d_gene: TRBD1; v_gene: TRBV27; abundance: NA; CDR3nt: TGTGCCAGCAGAGGGACAGGGCCCCAACCCCTCCACTTT; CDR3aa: CASRGTGPQPLHF
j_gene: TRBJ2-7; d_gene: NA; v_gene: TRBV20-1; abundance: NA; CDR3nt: TGCAGTGCTAGTATGCTACAGGACCTTTACGAGCAGTACTTC; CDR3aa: CSASMLQDLYEQYF
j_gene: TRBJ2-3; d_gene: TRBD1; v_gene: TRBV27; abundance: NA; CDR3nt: TGTGCCAGCAGAGAGAAGCAGGGGGGCACAGATACGCAGTATTTT; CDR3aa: CASREKQGGTDTQYF
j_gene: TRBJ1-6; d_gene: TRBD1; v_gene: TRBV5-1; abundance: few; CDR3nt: TGCGCCAGCAGCCAGGGGGACAGCAGTAATTCACCCCTCCACTTT; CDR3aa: CASSQGDSSNSPLHF
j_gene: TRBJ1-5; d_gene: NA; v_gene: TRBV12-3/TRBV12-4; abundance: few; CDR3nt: TGTGCCAGCAGTCGGGGAACCGGTCAGCCCCAGCATTTT; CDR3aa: CASSRGTGQPQHF
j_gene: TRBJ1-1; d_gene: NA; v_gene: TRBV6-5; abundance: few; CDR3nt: TGTGCCAGCAGTTACTCGCCATCCCCGAACACTGAAGCTTTCTTT; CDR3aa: CASSYSPSPNTEAFF
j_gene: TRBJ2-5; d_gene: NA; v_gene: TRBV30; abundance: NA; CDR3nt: TGTGCCTGGAGGGGGCAAGGGCGGGAGACCCAGTACTTC; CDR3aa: CAWRGQGRETQYF
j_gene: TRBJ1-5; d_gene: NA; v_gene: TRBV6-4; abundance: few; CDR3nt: TGTGCCAGCAGTCCCGGACCGGACGGCAATCAGCCCCAGCATTTT; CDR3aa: CASSPGPDGNQPQHF
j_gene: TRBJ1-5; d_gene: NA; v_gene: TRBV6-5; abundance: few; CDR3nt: TGTGCCAGCAGTTACGGAGGAGGACAGCCCCAGCATTTT; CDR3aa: CASSYGGGQPQHF
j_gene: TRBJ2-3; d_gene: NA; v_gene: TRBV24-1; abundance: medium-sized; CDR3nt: TGTGCCGCAGGGGGGGAGAGCACAGATACGCAGTATTTT; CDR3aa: CAAGGESTDTQYF
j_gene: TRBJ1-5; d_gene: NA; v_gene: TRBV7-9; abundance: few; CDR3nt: TGTGCCAGCAGACCTCTAATCCAGCCCCAGCATTTT; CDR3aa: CASRPLIQPQHF
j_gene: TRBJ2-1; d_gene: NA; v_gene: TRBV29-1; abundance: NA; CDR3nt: TGCAGCGGGGGGATAGCGAATGAGCAGTTCTTC; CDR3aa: CSGGIANEQFF
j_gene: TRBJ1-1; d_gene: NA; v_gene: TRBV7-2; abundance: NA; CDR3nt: TGTGCCAGCAGCCCCTCGAGGCACCAACGCAGGGGGAACACTGAAGCTTTCTTT; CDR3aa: CASSPSRHQRRGNTEAFF
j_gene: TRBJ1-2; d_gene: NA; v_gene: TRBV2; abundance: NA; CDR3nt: TGTGCCAGCGGGAGGGAAGCCCTTAACTATGGCTACACCTTC; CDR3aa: CASGREALNYGYTF
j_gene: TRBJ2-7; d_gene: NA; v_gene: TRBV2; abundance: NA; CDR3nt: TGTGCCAGCAGGTCCGACAAGAACGAGCAGTACTTC; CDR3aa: CASRSDKNEQYF
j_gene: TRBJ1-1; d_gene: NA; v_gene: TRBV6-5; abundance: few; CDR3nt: TGTGCCAGCAGTTACCTGAAGGGGGGAATGCCTGAAGCTTTCTTT; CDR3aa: CASSYLKGGMPEAFF
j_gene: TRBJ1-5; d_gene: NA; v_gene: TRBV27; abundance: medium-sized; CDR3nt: TGTGCCACCGGCGGGCCTCCAAATCAGCCCCAGCATTTT; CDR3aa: CATGGPPNQPQHF
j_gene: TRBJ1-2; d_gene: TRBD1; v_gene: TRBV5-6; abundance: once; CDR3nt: TGTGCCAGCAGATCCAGGGGGGGGGATTATGGCTACACCTTC; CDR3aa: CASRSRGGDYGYTF
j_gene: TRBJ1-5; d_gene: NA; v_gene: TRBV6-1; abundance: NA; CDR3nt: TGTGCCAGCCGGCCAGTTTATAGCAATCAGCCCCAGCATTTT; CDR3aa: CASRPVYSNQPQHF
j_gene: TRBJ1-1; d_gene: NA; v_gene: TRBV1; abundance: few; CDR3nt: TGCACCAGCAGCAAAGACAGATCCACAACACGGGGAGGAGCTTTCTTT; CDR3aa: CTSSKDRSTTRGGAFF
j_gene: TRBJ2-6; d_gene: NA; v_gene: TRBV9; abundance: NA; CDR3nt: TGTGCCAGCAGCGTGTTCGAGACCGAGCCCAACGTCCTGACTTTC; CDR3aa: CASSVFETEPNVLTF
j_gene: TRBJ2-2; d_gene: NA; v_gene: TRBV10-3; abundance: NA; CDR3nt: TGTGCCATCAGTGAGTCTCTGGGGGCCGGGGAGCTGTTTTTT; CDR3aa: CAISESLGAGELFF
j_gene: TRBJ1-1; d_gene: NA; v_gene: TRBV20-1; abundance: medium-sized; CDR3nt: TGCAGTGCTGGGACGTACTACACTGAAGCTTTCTTT; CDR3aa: CSAGTYYTEAFF
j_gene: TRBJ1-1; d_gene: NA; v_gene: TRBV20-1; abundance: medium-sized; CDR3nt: TGCAGTGCTAGACCCAGGGGTGGGAGCACTGAAGCTTTCTTT; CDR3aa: CSARPRGGSTEAFF
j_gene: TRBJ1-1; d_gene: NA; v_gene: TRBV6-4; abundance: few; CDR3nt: TGTGCCAGCAGTGCGCAGGCATCCACTGAAGCTTTCTTT; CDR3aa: CASSAQASTEAFF
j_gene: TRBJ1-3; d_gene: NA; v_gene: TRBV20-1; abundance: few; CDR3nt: TGCAGTGCTCCTGTGGCGGGGGGAAACACCATATATTTT; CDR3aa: CSAPVAGGNTIYF
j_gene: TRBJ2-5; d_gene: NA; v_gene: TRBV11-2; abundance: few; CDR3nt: TGTGCCAGCAGCGACCTAGGCCGGGGGCTACCGACCCAGTACTTC; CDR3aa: CASSDLGRGLPTQYF
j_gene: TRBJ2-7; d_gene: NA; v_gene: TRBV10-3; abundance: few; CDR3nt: TGTGCCATCGGGTCACCTTCCTACGAGCAGTACTTC; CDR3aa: CAIGSPSYEQYF
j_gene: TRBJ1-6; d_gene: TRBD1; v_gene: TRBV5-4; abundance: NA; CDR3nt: TGTGCCAGCAGCTTGGACCCCGACAGGGGTAGGGTCCGATCACCCCTCCACTTT; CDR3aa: CASSLDPDRGRVRSPLHF